Given below is one TCR beta chain in context. Its antigen is as yet unknown. The data are from a study of T-cell memory formation after mild COVID-19. About the study: Largely, TCR clusters stayed within a single donor. General study points: The authors left the SARS-CoV-2 specificity of second-wave clones peaking on day 37 unconfirmed. Mainly in CM and EM were contracting CD4+ clones; CD8+ were in EMRA. Contracting clones, day 15 to 85, had balanced CD4/CD8, and later expanders favored CD4+.

Between the trimmed V and J ends, which lost 4 bases and 4 bases, there was a span of 11 bases. This CDR3 has 13 amino acids. Looked up from germline, CDR1 is SGHTA and CDR2 is FQGNSA. TCRdb re-derived calls from the 5' RACE reads in MiXCR, one entry per CDR3 protein. The sample yields 500,000 to 600,000 distinct CDR3 sequences, about 20% seen once. V usage is TRBV7-2 and J usage is TRBJ2-7, with D tentatively TRBD1 (6 bases). The TCR sequence derives from an adult woman who had mild COVID-19 (a few samples of this study predate the infection). Cell type and time point are not known. What was sequenced was PBMCs or a T cell subset sorted from them (not recorded which). CDR3: CASSSRGWYEQYF. For the CDR3, the DNA is TGTGCCAGCAGCTCCAGGGGTTGGTACGAGCAGTACTTC.